The sequence of this T cell receptor (beta chain) was determined in a study of T cell responses to AZD1222 COVID-19 vaccine. Whole-study findings and limits: CD4 TCRs covered the whole spike, strongest at regions 160-218 and 743-854. Females outnumbered males among donors, who were mostly white British; clonal diversity was possibly underestimated. After two AZD1222 doses, spike-specific TCR breadth and depth rose versus day 0. Just a handful of AZD1222 recipients tested seropositive at baseline.

Generated by immunoSEQ multiplex PCR, the TCRdb table keeps only in-frame clones and is missing some. This sample carries almost 55,000 clones, roughly 80% of them seen once, and the ten largest clones take about 9.4%. Germline V gives CDR1 GTSNPN, CDR2 SVGIG (reference sequence). The CDR3 is 14 amino acids. The trim removed 4 bases at V and 1 base at J, leaving 3 bases unmatched. Remarks on this clone: Its antigen is unknown.

The source of this sequence is an adult in good health. The source was peripheral blood, collected on day 0 of AZD1222 vaccination. This chain uses TRBV30 with TRBJ2-2; TRBD2 matches 7 bases. The CDR3 bases are TGTGCCTGGACAGGGAGGGGGAACACCGGGGAGCTGTTTTTT. The encoded protein is CAWTGRGNTGELFF.